The sequence of this T cell receptor (beta chain) was determined in a study of OX40 agonist ivuxolimab in advanced cancers. The method was immunoSEQ multiplex PCR; TCRdb's version includes in-frame clones alone and lacks a portion of them. The sample lists approximately 91,000 clones; about 87% were seen once. The length of the CDR3 is 15 residues. CDR1 is SGHRS, CDR2 YFSETQ, per germline. Deletions cut 5 bases from V and 5 bases from J, with 17 bases between. The rearrangement links TRBV5-1 to TRBJ2-1, with D perhaps TRBD2 (5 bases). Specimen: CD4+ or CD8+ T cells sorted from blood, collected in a trial of the OX40 agonist ivuxolimab. The sequence came from an adult with an advanced solid tumor such as melanoma, head and neck, liver or kidney cancer. CDR3 amino acids: CASRDQEVGNNEQFF. CDR3 bases: TGCGCCAGCAGAGACCAGGAGGTGGGAAACAATGAGCAGTTCTTC.